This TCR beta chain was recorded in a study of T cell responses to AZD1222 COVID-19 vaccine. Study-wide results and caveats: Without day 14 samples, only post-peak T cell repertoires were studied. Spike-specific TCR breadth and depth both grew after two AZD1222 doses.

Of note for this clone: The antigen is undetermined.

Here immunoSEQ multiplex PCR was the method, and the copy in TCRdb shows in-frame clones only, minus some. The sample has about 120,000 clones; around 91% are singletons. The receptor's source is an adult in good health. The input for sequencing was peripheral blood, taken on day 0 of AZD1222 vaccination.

CDR3 sequence reads: CASSEWTGGEAFF. DNA for the CDR3: TGTGCCAGCAGTGAATGGACAGGGGGCGAAGCTTTCTTT. This sequence joins TRBV6-4 and TRBJ1-1; 11 bases fit TRBD1. The trim removed 3 bases at V and 8 bases at J, leaving 2 bases unmatched. The CDR3 has 13 residues. Germline loops: CDR1 MRHNA, CDR2 SNTAGT.